This T cell receptor beta chain stems from a study of T cells expressing NK-cell markers. TCRdb reprocessed the 5' RACE reads; each CDR3 protein has one entry and no DNA is given. The sample totals 200,000 to 300,000 distinct CDR3 sequences. CDR1 is SGHKS and CDR2 is YYEKEE in the germline V gene (reference sequence). This CDR3 region has 15 residues. This chain links TRBV5-5 with TRBJ1-5. This TCR derives from a man aged 18 to 30 in good health. The sequenced material came from blood T cells: a sorted CD56 or NKG2C T cell subset, CD4+ or CD8+ T cells, or bulk PBMC T cells (not recorded which). CDR3 protein: CASSLGGVYNQPQHF.